A selection of T cell receptor beta chains follows, all from one sample in a study of identical twins. Via MiXCR, TCRdb re-called the 5' RACE reads, giving one row per CDR3 protein. The sample includes a few hundred thousand distinct CDR3 sequences, 6.5% of them seen just once. These same data were also listed under a study on T cells expressing NK-cell markers.

Material: CD8+ T cells sorted from blood. These TCRs come from a woman aged 18-29 years in good health. CDR3s include the opening cysteine and the closing phenylalanine or tryptophan. Rows may omit the clone size; those that give it use once, few, many or a size class.

v_call clone_size cdr3_aa
TRBV25-1 NA CASSETGTGENGYTF
TRBV4-1 many CASSQTKQTANTGELFF
TRBV5-1 many CASSLLAGYEQYF
TRBV19 few CASSEGSGRGSYNEQFF
TRBV12-3/TRBV12-4 NA CASGPWGAAEAFF
TRBV6-5 many CASSYSVGRHTGELFF
TRBV27 NA CASSPPGVVDTQYF
TRBV7-2 many CASSLPTALNTEAFF
TRBV12-3/TRBV12-4 few CASSLIGGTVNEKLFF
TRBV29-1 NA CSVPETMGQETQYF
TRBV20-1 NA CSASARGRVRINEQFF
TRBV6-2/TRBV6-3 NA CASSQTSIGYTGELFF
TRBV10-3 many CAISDVAGVNYEQYF
TRBV3-1 many CASSLRDHPYGYTF
TRBV12-3/TRBV12-4 many CASTKVEKTYNEQFF
TRBV12-3/TRBV12-4 NA CASSSTGGSYNEQFF
TRBV12-3/TRBV12-4 NA CASSFRQGIYEQYF
TRBV30 NA CAWSPVSTEAFF
TRBV4-1 few CASSRGEAREDYEQYF
TRBV15 many CATSRFREGLDTQYF